Given below is one TCR beta chain in context. The data were obtained in a study of blood T cell repertoires in COVID-19. Looking at the study overall: Italy, Spain and the United States were the sources of the convalescent and acute COVID-19 samples.

There are 13 residues in the CDR3. Trimming removed 6 bases from V and 11 bases from J, with 19 bases in between. Germline values: CDR1 SGHTA, CDR2 FQGNSA. In the original analysis: Nucleated cell number was recorded as an estimate derived from reference gene primer amplification. The data were produced by immunoSEQ multiplex PCR, yet TCRdb's version contains in-frame clones alone and is incomplete. V and J calls and clone size are as listed in that table; D and trimming were resolved from the DNA. The table lists 250,000 to 300,000 clones, 91% of them singletons, with 1.2% in the top ten. V usage is TRBV7-2 and J usage is TRBJ1-1; the D gene is possibly TRBD1 (6 bases). The sample taken for sequencing was PBMCs or T cells enriched from blood (not recorded which). The source is a human donor in a cohort exposed to, infected with or recovered from COVID-19 (not recorded which). The donor label of this sample is uncertain. CDR3 residues: CASSGGLTGSAFF. The CDR3, as DNA: TGTGCCAGCAGTGGGGGCCTTACAGGGAGTGCTTTCTTT.